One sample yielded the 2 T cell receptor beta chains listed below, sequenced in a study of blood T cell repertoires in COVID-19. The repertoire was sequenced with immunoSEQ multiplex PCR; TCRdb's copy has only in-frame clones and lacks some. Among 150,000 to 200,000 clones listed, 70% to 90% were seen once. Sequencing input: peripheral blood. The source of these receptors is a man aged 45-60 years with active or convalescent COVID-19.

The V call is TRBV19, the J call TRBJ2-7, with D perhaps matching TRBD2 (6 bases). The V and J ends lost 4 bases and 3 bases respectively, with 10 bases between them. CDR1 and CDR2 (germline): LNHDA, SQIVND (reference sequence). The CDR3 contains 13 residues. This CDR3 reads CASSTAGRYEQYF. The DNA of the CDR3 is TGTGCCAGTAGTACGGCGGGACGCTACGAGCAGTACTTC.

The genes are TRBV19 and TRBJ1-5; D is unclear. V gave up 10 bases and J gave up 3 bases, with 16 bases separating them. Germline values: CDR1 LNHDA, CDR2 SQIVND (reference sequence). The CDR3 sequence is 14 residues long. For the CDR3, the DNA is TGTGCCACTAGACTTATCGGGAACAATCAGCCCCAGCATTTT. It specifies CATRLIGNNQPQHF.